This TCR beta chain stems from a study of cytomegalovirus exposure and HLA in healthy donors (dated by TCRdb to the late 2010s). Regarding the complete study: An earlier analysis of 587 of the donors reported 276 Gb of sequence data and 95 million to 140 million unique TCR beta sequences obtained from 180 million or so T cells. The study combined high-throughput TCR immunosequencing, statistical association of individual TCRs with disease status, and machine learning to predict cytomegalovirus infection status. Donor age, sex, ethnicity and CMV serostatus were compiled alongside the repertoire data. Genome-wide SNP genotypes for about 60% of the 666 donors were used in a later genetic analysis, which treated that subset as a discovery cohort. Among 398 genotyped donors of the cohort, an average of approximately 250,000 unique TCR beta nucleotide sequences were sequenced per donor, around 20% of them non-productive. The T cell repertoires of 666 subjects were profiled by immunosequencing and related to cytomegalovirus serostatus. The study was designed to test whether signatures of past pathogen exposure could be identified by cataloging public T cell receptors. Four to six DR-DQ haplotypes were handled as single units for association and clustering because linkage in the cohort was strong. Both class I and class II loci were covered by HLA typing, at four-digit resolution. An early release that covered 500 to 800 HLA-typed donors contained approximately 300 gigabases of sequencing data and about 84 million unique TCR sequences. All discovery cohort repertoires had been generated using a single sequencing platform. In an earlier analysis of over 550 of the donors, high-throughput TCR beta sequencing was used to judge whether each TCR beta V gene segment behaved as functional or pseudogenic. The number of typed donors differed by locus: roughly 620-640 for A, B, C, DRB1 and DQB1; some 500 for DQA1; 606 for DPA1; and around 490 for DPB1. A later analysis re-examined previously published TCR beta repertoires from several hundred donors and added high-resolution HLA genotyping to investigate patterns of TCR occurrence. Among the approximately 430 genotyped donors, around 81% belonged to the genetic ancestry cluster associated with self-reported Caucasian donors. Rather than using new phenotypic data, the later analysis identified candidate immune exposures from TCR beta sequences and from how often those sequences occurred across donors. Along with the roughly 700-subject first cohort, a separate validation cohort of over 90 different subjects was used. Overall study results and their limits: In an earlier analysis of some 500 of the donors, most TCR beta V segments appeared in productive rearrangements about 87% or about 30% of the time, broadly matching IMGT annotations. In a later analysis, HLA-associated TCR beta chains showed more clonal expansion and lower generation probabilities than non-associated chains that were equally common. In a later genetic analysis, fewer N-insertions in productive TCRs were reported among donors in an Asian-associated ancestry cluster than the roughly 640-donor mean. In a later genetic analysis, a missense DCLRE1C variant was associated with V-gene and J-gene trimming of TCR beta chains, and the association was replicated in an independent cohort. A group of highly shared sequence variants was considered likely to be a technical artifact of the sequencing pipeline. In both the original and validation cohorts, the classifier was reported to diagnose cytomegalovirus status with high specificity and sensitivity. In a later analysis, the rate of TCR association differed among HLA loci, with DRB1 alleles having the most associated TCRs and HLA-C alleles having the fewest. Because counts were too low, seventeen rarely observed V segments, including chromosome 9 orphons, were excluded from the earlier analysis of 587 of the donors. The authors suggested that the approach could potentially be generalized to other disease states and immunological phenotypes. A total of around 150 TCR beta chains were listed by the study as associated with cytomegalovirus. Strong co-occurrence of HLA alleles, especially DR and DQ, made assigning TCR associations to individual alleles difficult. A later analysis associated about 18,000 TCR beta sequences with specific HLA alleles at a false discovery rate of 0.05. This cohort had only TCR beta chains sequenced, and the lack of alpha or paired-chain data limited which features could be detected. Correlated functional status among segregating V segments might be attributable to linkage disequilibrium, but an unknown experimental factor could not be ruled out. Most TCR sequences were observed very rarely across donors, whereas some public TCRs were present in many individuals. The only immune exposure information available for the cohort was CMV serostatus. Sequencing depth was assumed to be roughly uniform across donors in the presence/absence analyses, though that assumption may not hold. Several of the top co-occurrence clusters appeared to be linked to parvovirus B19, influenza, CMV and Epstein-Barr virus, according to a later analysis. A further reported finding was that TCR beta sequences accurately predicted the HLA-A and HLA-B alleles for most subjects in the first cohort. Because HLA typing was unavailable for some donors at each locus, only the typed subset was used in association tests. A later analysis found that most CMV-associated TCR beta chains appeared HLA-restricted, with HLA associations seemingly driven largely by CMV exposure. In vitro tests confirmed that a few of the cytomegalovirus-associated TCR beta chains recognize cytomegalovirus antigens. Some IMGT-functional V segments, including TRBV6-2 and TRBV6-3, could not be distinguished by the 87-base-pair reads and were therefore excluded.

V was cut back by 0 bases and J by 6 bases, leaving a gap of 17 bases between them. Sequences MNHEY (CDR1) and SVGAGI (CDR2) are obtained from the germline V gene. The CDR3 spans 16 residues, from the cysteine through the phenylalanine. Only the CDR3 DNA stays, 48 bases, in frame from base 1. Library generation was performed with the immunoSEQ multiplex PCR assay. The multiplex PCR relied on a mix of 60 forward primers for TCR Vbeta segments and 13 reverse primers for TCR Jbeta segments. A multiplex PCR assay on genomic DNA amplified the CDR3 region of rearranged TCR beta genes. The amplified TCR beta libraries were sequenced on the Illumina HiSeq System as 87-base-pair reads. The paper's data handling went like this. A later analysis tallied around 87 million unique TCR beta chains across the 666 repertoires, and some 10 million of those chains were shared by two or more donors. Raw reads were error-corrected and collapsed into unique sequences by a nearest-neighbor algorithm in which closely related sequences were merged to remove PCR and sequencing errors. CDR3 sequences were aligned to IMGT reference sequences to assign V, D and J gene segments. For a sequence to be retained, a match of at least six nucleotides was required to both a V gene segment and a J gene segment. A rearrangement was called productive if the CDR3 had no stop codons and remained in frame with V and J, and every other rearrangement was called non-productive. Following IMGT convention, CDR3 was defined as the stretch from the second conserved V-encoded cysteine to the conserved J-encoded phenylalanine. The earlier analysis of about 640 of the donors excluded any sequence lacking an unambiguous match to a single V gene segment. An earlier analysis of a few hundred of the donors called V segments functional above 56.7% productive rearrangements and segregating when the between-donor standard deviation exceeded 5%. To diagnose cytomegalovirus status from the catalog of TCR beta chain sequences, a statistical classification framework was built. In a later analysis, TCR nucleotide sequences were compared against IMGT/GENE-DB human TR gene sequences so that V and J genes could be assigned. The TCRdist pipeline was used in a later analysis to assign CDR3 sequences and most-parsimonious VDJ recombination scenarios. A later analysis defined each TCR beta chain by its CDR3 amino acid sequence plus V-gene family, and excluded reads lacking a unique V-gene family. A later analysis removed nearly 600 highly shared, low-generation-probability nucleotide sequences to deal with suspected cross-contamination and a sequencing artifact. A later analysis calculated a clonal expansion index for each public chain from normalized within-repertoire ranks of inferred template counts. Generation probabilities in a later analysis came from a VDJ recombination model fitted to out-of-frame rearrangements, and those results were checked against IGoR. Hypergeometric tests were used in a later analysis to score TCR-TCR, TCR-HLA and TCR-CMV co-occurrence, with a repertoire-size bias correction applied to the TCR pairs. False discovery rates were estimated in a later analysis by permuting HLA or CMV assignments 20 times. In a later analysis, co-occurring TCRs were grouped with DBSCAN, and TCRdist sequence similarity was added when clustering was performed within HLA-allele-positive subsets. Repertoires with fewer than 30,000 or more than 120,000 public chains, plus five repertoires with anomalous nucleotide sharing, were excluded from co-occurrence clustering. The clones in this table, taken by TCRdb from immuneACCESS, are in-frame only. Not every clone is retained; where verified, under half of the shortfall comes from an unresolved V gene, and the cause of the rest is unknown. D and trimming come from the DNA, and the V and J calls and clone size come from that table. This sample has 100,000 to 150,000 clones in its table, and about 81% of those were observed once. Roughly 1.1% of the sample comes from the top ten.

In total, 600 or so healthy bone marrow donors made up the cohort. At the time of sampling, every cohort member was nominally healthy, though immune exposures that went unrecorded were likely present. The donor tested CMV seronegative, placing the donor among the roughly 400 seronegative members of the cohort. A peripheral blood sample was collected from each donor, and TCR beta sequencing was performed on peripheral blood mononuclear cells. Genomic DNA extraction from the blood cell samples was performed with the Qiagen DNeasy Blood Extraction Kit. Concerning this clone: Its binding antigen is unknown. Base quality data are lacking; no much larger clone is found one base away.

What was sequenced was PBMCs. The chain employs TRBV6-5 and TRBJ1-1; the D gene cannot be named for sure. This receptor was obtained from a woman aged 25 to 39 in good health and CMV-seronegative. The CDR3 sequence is CASSYSSFVGEAEAFF. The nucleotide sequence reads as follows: TGTGCCAGCAGTTACTCTTCTTTCGTCGGGGAGGCTGAAGCTTTCTTT.